This T cell receptor (beta chain) was sequenced during a study of CD8+ T cells in alopecia areata. The overall study: Treated patients received oral tofacitinib, 5 to 10 mg twice daily. Percent affected scalp area, the SALT score, rated treated patients' severity.

Treatment reported: oral pan-JAK inhibitor, 5-10 mg twice daily. Lesional scalp punch biopsies and peripheral blood were collected from alopecia areata patients. Extracted from the samples, RNA was reverse transcribed into cDNA to serve as the sequencing template. The data were produced by immunoSEQ multiplex PCR, yet TCRdb's version contains in-frame clones alone and is incomplete. In the table there are 150,000 to 250,000 clones, 60% to 70% of which are singletons. A note on this clone: Its antigen is not known. The sample has other DNA sequences that encode this CDR3 too.

V shed 3 bases and J shed 5 bases, with 7 bases lying between them. The CDR3 is 12 residues long. Germline loops: CDR1 KGHSH, CDR2 LQKENI. Study results and caveats: In blood and scalp, many expanded lesional clones persisted during tofacitinib.

This receptor was taken from a human donor with alopecia areata. The sample was CD4+ T cells sorted from blood, taken at week 4, from a patient treated with tofacitinib. V and J are TRBV18 and TRBJ2-5; a weak D match, TRBD1 (5 bases). CDR3 region: CASSPRQETQYF. CDR3 in DNA: TGTGCCAGCTCACCCCGACAGGAGACCCAGTACTTC.